This TCR beta chain emerged from a study of T cells after yellow fever vaccination (dated by TCRdb to the late 2010s). About the study as a whole: Libraries from fractions with low cell numbers were prepared with the SMART-Seq v4 Ultra Low Input RNA kit. Bulk PBMC replicates and cell subsets were isolated from blood drawn at multiple timepoints before and after both primary and secondary immunization. To follow T-cell clones before and after primary and booster YFV17D yellow fever vaccination, bulk TCR alpha and beta repertoires were sequenced over time. Two healthy male donors, one aged 18 to 30 and one aged 30 to 40 years, made up the cohort. What the study reported, not specific to this receptor: The secondary T-cell response was weaker than the primary response but faster, peaking on day 5 instead of day 15. A small fraction of clonotypes showed up in both the CD4 and CD8 compartments, probably as a result of convergent recombination. After the booster, most clones that had expanded after primary vaccination were detected again (around 96% of CD4 and around nine tenths of CD8), suggesting broad maintenance of memory. Computational filtering was required because FACS-sorted repertoires could contain abundant contaminating clonotypes from the bulk population. The study included only a couple of donors, which limits how far the findings can be generalized.

What this sample's treatment or condition label stands for: live attenuated yellow fever vaccine strain. At each blood-draw timepoint, two biological replicates of bulk PBMCs were obtained. A standard Ficoll-Paque protocol was used to isolate PBMCs from peripheral blood. RNA was extracted with TriZol from bulk PBMCs, CD4 and CD8 fractions, and dextramer-positive and dextramer-negative fractions. The sequencer was an Illumina NovaSeq 6000. TCR cDNA was made using 5'RACE template switching, a step that added a universal primer site and unique molecular identifiers. Priming of cDNA synthesis was performed from both the TCR alpha and TCR beta constant segments. Libraries were amplified in two PCR steps, with sample barcodes and sequencing adapters added in the second step. Sequencing of the libraries was done on either Illumina HiSeq 2500 (2x100 bp) or NovaSeq (2x150 bp). The paper's processing steps were these. Demultiplexing of reads and collapsing into UMI consensus sequences were performed with MIGEC, and V(D)J alignment was carried out with MiXCR. Clonotypes responding to the vaccine were identified with edgeR on replicate PBMC samples, with the criteria of FDR below 0.01 and a log2 fold change above 5 up to day 15. Bulk clonotypes were assigned CD4 or CD8 identity according to which sequenced CD4 or CD8 repertoire held them at higher abundance. The public reads were reprocessed in TCRdb via fastp at Q25 and MiXCR, keeping in-frame beta chains. Entries that share a CDR3 protein sequence are merged under the most common genes and DNA. The V and J calls here are based on TCRdb, not the publication. This sample is represented by 250,000 to 400,000 distinct CDR3 sequences; 4.1% of them were singletons. Together, the top ten hold roughly 24% of the sample.

Comments on this clonotype: Its antigen is currently not known. Qualities for individual bases were not recorded, and no much larger clone is one base off.

The TCR sequence derives from a man between 18 and 35 years old who received the YFV17D yellow fever vaccine. Sequences were derived from PBMCs, sampled 5 days after the yellow fever booster vaccination.

The CDR3 reads as follows: CASSQDRSRGRLQPQHF. The nucleotide sequence reads as follows: TGCGCCAGCAGCCAAGATCGGTCGAGGGGGCGCCTTCAGCCCCAGCATTTT. The sequence links TRBV4-1 to TRBJ1-5; TRBD1 agrees with 7 junctional bases. V is cut back by 0 bases and J by 6 bases, with 11 bases in the junction unmatched. Taken from cysteine to phenylalanine, the CDR3 has 17 residues. Here the CDR3 DNA is all that survives: 51 bases in frame from base 1. For CDR1 and CDR2, the germline V gene lists MGHRA and YSYEKL.